This TCR beta chain comes out of a study of Graves' ophthalmopathy and Graves' hyperthyroidism. Study-level results: Most thyroid clonotypes with frequency above 0.001 were detected in blood too.

RNA served as the template for amplifying TCR beta CDR3 regions. RT-PCR with HTBI primers came first, then second-round multiplex PCR. In TCRdb, the multiplex PCR reads were re-called with MiXCR into one record per CDR3 protein. This sample has a few hundred thousand distinct CDR3 sequences; roughly 39% occur once, and the top ten carry around 4%. Worth noting for this clonotype: Its antigen is not identified.

The V and J ends lost 0 bases and 0 bases respectively, with 8 bases between them. Per the germline V gene, CDR1 is DFQATT and CDR2 is SNEGSKA (reference sequence). CDR3 length: 14 amino acids. This chain links TRBV20-1 with TRBJ1-2; D not resolved. Sequenced input: peripheral blood or thyroid tissue (not recorded which). The TCR was taken from an adult man with Graves' hyperthyroidism. The CDR3 sequence is CSARDGLANYGYTF. The CDR3 DNA follows: TGCAGTGCTAGAGACGGACTGGCTAACTATGGCTACACCTTC.